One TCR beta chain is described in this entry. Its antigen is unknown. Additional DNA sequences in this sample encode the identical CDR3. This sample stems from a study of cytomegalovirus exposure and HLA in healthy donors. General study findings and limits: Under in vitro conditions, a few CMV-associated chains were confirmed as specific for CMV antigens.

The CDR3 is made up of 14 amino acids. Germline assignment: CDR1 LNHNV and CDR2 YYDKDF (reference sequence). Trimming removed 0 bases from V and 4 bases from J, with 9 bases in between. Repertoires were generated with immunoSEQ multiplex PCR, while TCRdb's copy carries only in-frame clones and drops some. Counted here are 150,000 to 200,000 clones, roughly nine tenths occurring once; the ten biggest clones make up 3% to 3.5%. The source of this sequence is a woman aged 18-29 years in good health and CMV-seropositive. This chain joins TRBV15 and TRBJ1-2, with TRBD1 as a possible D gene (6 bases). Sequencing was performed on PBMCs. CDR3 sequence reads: CATSRDQGPYGYTF. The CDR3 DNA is TGTGCCACCAGCAGAGATCAGGGGCCCTATGGCTACACCTTC.